This TCR beta chain stems from a study of blood T cell repertoires in COVID-19. The repertoire was sequenced with immunoSEQ multiplex PCR; TCRdb's copy has only in-frame clones and lacks some. The sample lists a few hundred thousand clones, approximately 80% occurring once. This clonotype originated in a human donor with acute or convalescent COVID-19. The donor label of this sample is uncertain. The sequenced material came from peripheral blood.

The CDR3 nucleotides are TGTGCCAGCAGTGGTGCAGGGGGCCTCACAGATACGCAGTATTTT. Its translation is CASSGAGGLTDTQYF. The V and J genes are TRBV28 and TRBJ2-3; 8 bases map to TRBD1. Looked up from germline, CDR1 is MDHEN and CDR2 is SYDVKM. The CDR3 runs to 15 residues. With V trimmed by 5 bases and J by 2 bases, 6 bases remained unmatched.